The clone carrying this TCR beta chain was seen a few times. A 5'RACE reaction primed in the constant segment made cDNA libraries of TCR alpha and TCR beta, and these carried sample barcodes and UMIs. TCRdb passed the 5' RACE reads through MiXCR, listing each CDR3 protein once. The table shows about 470,000 distinct CDR3 sequences, with approximately 25% occurring only once. The entry originates in a study of T-cell memory formation after mild COVID-19. Germline V lookup: CDR1 KGHSH, CDR2 LQKENI. V lost 3 bases and J lost 2; bases outside the gene matches: 6. This CDR3 spans 15 amino acids. Input material: PBMCs or a T cell subset sorted from them (not recorded which). The source of this sequence is an adult woman who had mild COVID-19 (a few samples of this study predate the infection). Cell type and time point are not known. The gene calls are TRBV18 and TRBJ1-1, with 7 nucleotides matching TRBD1. For the CDR3, the DNA is TGTGCCAGCTCACCGCCCGACAGGGTAAACACTGAAGCTTTCTTT. This translates into CASSPPDRVNTEAFF.